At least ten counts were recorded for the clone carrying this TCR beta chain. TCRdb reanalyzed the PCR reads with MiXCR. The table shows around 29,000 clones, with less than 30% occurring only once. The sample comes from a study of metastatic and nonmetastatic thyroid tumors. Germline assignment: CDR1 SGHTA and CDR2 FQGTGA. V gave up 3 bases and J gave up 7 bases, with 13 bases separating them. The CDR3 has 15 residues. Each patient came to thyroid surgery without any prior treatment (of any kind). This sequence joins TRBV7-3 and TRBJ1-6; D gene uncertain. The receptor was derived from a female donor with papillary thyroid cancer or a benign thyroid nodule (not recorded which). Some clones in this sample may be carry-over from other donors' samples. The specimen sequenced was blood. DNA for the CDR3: TGTGCCAGCAGCTTGGGCCCGGGCTTGAATTCACCCCTCCACTTT. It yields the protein CASSLGPGLNSPLHF.